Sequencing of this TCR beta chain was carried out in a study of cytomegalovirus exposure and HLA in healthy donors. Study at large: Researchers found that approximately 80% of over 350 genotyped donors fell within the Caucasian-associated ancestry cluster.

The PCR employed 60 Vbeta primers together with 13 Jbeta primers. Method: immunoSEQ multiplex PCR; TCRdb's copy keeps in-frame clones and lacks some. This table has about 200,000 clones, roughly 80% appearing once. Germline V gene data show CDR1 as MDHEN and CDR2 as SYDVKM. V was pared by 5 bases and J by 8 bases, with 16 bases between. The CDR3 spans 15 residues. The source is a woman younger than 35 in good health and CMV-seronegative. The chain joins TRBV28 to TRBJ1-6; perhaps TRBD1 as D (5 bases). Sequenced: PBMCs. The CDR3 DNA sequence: TGTGCCAGCAGTAGGACAATGGGGGAGGATTCACCCCTCCACTTT. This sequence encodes CASSRTMGEDSPLHF.